The 9 T cell receptor beta chains given below trace back to one sample, sequenced in a study of shared T cell receptors in the human thymus. Sequenced by immunoSEQ multiplex PCR; TCRdb stores in-frame clones only, minus some. Counted here are hundreds of thousands of clones, 78% occurring once; the ten biggest clones make up about 0.012%. These data are also associated with another study on human thymus T cells.

The sample comprised thymocytes. The source is a boy younger than two with a congenital heart defect.

This chain connects TRBV6-1 to TRBJ2-7; 8 positions match TRBD1. The CDR3 runs to 15 residues. The J segment lost 6 bases and the V segment lost 2 bases, leaving 9 bases of the junction unmatched. Germline-derived CDR1 and CDR2 are MNHNS and SASEGT. CDR3 coding DNA: TGTGCCAGCAGTGAAAGGGGGGTGGACAGGGTCGAGCAGTACTTC. This translates into CASSERGVDRVEQYF.

This chain connects TRBV11-2 to TRBJ2-1, with 8 bases aligning to TRBD2. V trimming: 6 bases; J trimming: 5 bases; junction bases outside the gene matches: 18. The CDR3 has 18 residues. CDR1 SGHAT and CDR2 FQNNGV come from the germline V gene. The chain's CDR3 is CASSWNGLAEFPNNEQFF. DNA for the CDR3: TGTGCCAGCAGTTGGAACGGACTAGCCGAATTCCCCAACAATGAGCAGTTCTTC.

V is TRBV14 and J is TRBJ2-1, with TRBD2 as a possible D gene (5 bases). With 4 bases removed from V and 4 bases from J, the gap between germline ends came to 11 bases. The CDR3 loop spans 14 amino acids. CDR1 is SGHDN and CDR2 is FVKESK in the germline V gene. In nucleotides, the CDR3 is TGTGCCAGCAGCCTTAGCGTACCTTACAATGAGCAGTTCTTC. This translates into CASSLSVPYNEQFF. The full variable domain, rest sourced from reference TRBV14 and TRBJ2-1, is EAGVTQFPSHSVIEKGQTVTLRCDPISGHDNLYWYRRVMGKEIKFLLHFVKESKQDESGMPNNRFLAERTGGTYSTLKVQPAELEDSGVYFCASSLSVPYNEQFFGPGTRLTVL.

This sequence joins TRBV27 and TRBJ2-7; 8 nucleotides align to TRBD2. The CDR3 totals 15 residues. Looked up from germline, CDR1 is MNHEY and CDR2 is SMNVEV (reference sequence). The ends lost 5 bases at V and 5 bases at J; junction bases unmatched: 11. In DNA form, the CDR3 reads TGTGCCAGCAGTCCCTTCGGGGGGGTGTTCAACGAGCAGTACTTC. This codes for CASSPFGGVFNEQYF.

The chain combines TRBV19 with TRBJ2-5, with TRBD2 identical over 8 bases. With 2 bases clipped from V and 5 bases from J, the junction kept 10 bases outside the gene matches. The CDR3 runs 16 residues. Germline V gene lookup returns CDR1 LNHDA and CDR2 SQIVND (reference sequence). CDR3 coding DNA: TGTGCCAGTAGTATAACCCCCCGGACTAGCCGGGAGACCCAGTACTTC. This encodes CASSITPRTSRETQYF. The variable domain in full, with the rest retrieved from reference TRBV19 and TRBJ2-5, is DGGITQSPKYLFRKEGQNVTLSCEQNLNHDAMYWYRQDPGQGLRLIYYSQIVNDFQKGDIAEGYSVSREKKESFPLTVTSAQKNPTAFYLCASSITPRTSRETQYFGPGTRLLVL.

The gene calls are TRBV4-3 and TRBJ2-7, with a weak D call TRBD1 (6 bases). The CDR3 spans 13 residues. The V and J ends lost 4 bases and 7 bases respectively, with 14 bases between them. Germline CDR1 and CDR2: LGHNA and YSLEER. The CDR3 nucleotides read TGCGCCAGCAGCCCCCGGGACACCTTAGAGCAGTACTTC. Amino acids: CASSPRDTLEQYF.

The chain combines TRBV4-3 with TRBJ2-5; no definite D call. This CDR3 has 17 residues. Germline V gene lookup returns CDR1 LGHNA and CDR2 YSLEER. Deletions cut 2 bases from V and 6 bases from J, with 22 bases between. CDR3 region: CASSQRNMRPGWQTQYF. In nucleotides, the CDR3 is TGCGCCAGCAGCCAACGAAACATGAGGCCCGGTTGGCAGACCCAGTACTTC.

V and J are TRBV11-2 and TRBJ2-2, with 8 bases that match TRBD2. This CDR3 comprises 17 residues. The germline CDR1 and CDR2 sequences are SGHAT and FQNNGV. Unmatched junction bases numbered 7, after V lost 3 bases and J lost 1 base. The CDR3 loop is CASSFPREGLNTGELFF. As DNA, the CDR3 is TGTGCCAGCAGCTTTCCACGGGAGGGCCTGAACACCGGGGAGCTGTTTTTT.

This chain links TRBV27 with TRBJ2-1, with 8 bases that match TRBD1. CDR1 is MNHEY and CDR2 is SMNVEV in the germline V gene (reference sequence). J was trimmed by 2 bases and V by 3 bases; bases with no gene match: 6. This CDR3 contains 16 residues. The CDR3, as DNA: TGTGCCAGCAGTTTGTGGGACAGGCCTCCCTACAATGAGCAGTTCTTC. Protein: CASSLWDRPPYNEQFF.